The rows below give T cell receptor beta chains drawn from one sample of a study of beta chain features in type 1 diabetes. Profiled with immunoSEQ multiplex PCR; TCRdb holds only in-frame clones, not every one. The table shows about half a million clones, with approximately 30% occurring only once. Sequenced: naive CD4+ T cells from blood. The receptor set was obtained from a young man in good health. CDR3s include the opening cysteine and the closing phenylalanine or tryptophan. Each record gives: V gene, CDR3 length, D gene, J gene, clone size, CDR3 DNA, CDR3 protein. D genes are given only for firm matches. Clone size is stated in some rows and not others, as once, few, many or a class when expanded.

TRBV4-2,14,TRBD1,TRBJ2-7,.,TGTGCCAGCAGCCGGGACAGGGCCTCCTACGAGCAGTACTTC,CASSRDRASYEQYF
TRBV30,11,.,TRBJ1-6,.,TGTGCCTGGAGTTTAGGATCACCCCTCCACTTT,CAWSLGSPLHF
TRBV30,13,TRBD2,TRBJ2-3,few,TGTGCCTGGAGAACTAGCGGTACAGATACGCAGTATTTT,CAWRTSGTDTQYF
TRBV9,13,.,TRBJ1-1,.,TGTGCCAGCAGCGTAGAGACACGAACTGAAGCTTTCTTT,CASSVETRTEAFF
TRBV29-1,13,.,TRBJ2-4,.,TGCAGCGTTGGACTGGACCTCGGGAACATTCAGTACTTC,CSVGLDLGNIQYF
TRBV5-4,14,.,TRBJ2-7,few,TGTGCCAGCAGCCAGATCGGGCTGAACTACGAGCAGTACTTC,CASSQIGLNYEQYF
TRBV30,13,.,TRBJ1-1,.,TGTGCCTGGAGCCAACAGGATAACACTGAAGCTTTCTTT,CAWSQQDNTEAFF
TRBV28,13,TRBD2,TRBJ2-2,.,TGTGCCAGCGGACTAGCGGGAGTCGGGGAGCTGTTTTTT,CASGLAGVGELFF
TRBV7-9,16,.,TRBJ2-5,.,TGTGCCAGCAGCTTACAGTTTCCTAGCAGCCAAGAGACCCAGTACTTC,CASSLQFPSSQETQYF
TRBV9,16,.,TRBJ2-6,.,TGTGCCAGCAGCGTAGACCCAGGGGCCGGGGCCAACGTCCTGACTTTC,CASSVDPGAGANVLTF
TRBV6-6,14,.,TRBJ2-3,few,TGTGCCAGCTTCGCGCAGCGGGGCACAGATACGCAGTATTTT,CASFAQRGTDTQYF
TRBV7-2,15,.,TRBJ2-1,.,TGTGCCAGCAGCTTAGCCGTTGGCGGCTACAATGAGCAGTTCTTC,CASSLAVGGYNEQFF
TRBV4-2,14,.,TRBJ2-3,.,TGTGCCAGCAGCCGTACTGGGATCGCAGATACGCAGTATTTT,CASSRTGIADTQYF
TRBV7-9,15,.,TRBJ2-1,few,TGTGCCAGCAGCTTTCTCAGTAGCTCCTACAATGAGCAGTTCTTC,CASSFLSSSYNEQFF
TRBV4-2,14,TRBD2,TRBJ2-5,.,TGTGCCAGCAGCCAAGATTCGGGGGGGAAGACCCAGTACTTC,CASSQDSGGKTQYF
TRBV30,12,.,TRBJ1-2,few,TGTGCCTGGAGTACAGGGAAAGGGGGCTACACCTTC,CAWSTGKGGYTF
TRBV29-1,15,TRBD1,TRBJ2-6,.,TGCAGCGTTGCAGGACAGGGCTCTGGGGCCAACGTCCTGACTTTC,CSVAGQGSGANVLTF
TRBV7-9,16,TRBD1,TRBJ1-2,.,TGTGCCAGCAGCCCTAGGGGGGACAGCTCTTTGAATGGCTACACCTTC,CASSPRGDSSLNGYTF
TRBV2,14,TRBD1,TRBJ2-7,.,TGTGCCAGTAGACCGGGACAGCCCTCCTACGAGCAGTACTTC,CASRPGQPSYEQYF
TRBV7-9,15,TRBD2,TRBJ2-1,.,TGTGCCAGCAGTGATTCTGGGACTAGCGTGGATGAGCAGTTCTTC,CASSDSGTSVDEQFF
TRBV28,15,.,TRBJ2-3,few,TGTGCCAGCAACTCCGTGGGACAATCAACAGATACGCAGTATTTT,CASNSVGQSTDTQYF
TRBV28,14,.,TRBJ2-5,few,TGTGCCAGCAGTTTGCGACAGAGGCAAGAGACCCAGTACTTC,CASSLRQRQETQYF
TRBV9,16,TRBD2,TRBJ2-1,.,TGTGCCAGCAGCGTCCTGGGGCTAGCGGAATACAATGAGCAGTTCTTC,CASSVLGLAEYNEQFF
TRBV5-6,13,.,TRBJ1-2,.,TGTGCCAGCAGCTTGGCCAGGAGGAATGGCTACACCTTC,CASSLARRNGYTF
TRBV7-2,15,.,TRBJ2-1,few,TGTGCCAGCAGCTTAGTGGAAAGCGGCTACAATGAGCAGTTCTTC,CASSLVESGYNEQFF
TRBV5-1,14,TRBD2,TRBJ2-1,few,TGCGCCAGCAGCCCGACTAGCGGGCCGGGGGAGCAGTTCTTC,CASSPTSGPGEQFF
TRBV2,19,TRBD2,TRBJ2-1,.,TGTGCCAGCAGTGATGGAATAGCGGGAGCTCCCCAATCCTACAATGAGCAGTTCTTC,CASSDGIAGAPQSYNEQFF
TRBV7-2,19,TRBD1,TRBJ2-4,.,TGTGCCAGCAGCCTCGGCCGGGACAGGGGTATCGTGGCCAAAAACATTCAGTACTTC,CASSLGRDRGIVAKNIQYF
TRBV7-3,13,TRBD1,TRBJ1-2,few,TGTGCCAGCAGCCCGACAGGGTCGGGTGGCTACACCTTC,CASSPTGSGGYTF
TRBV5-1,14,.,TRBJ2-5,few,TGCGCCAGCACCAGAACGGGGGGCGGTGAGACCCAGTACTTC,CASTRTGGGETQYF
TRBV7-9,14,TRBD1,TRBJ2-7,once,TGTGCCAGCAGCGGAACGACAGGGGCCTACGAGCAGTACTTC,CASSGTTGAYEQYF
TRBV6-4,17,TRBD1,TRBJ2-1,few,TGTGCCAGCAGTGACTCGAGCTGGACAGGGGGCAGAAATGAGCAGTTCTTC,CASSDSSWTGGRNEQFF
TRBV15,13,TRBD2,TRBJ2-1,.,TGTGCCACCAGACCTAGCGGCCACAATGAGCAGTTCTTC,CATRPSGHNEQFF
TRBV6-1,12,.,TRBJ1-2,.,TGTGCCAGCAGTCACACACCCGTCGGCTACACCTTC,CASSHTPVGYTF
TRBV9,15,.,TRBJ2-5,few,TGTGCCAGCAGCGGCCAAGGGGCATTCCAAGAGACCCAGTACTTC,CASSGQGAFQETQYF
TRBV7-2,16,TRBD2,TRBJ2-3,.,TGTGCCAGCAGCCCCCGGACTAGCGGAGGCACAGATACGCAGTATTTT,CASSPRTSGGTDTQYF
TRBV18,13,.,TRBJ2-1,.,TGTGCCAGCTCCCCGTTCCCCTACAATGAGCAGTTCTTC,CASSPFPYNEQFF
TRBV9,12,.,TRBJ2-5,.,TGTGCCAGCAGCGTAGCAGGAGAGACCCAGTACTTC,CASSVAGETQYF
TRBV30,13,TRBD1,TRBJ2-1,.,TGTGCCTGGAGTCGGGACAGGGCCAATGAGCAGTTCTTC,CAWSRDRANEQFF
TRBV9,11,.,TRBJ2-1,few,TGTGCCAGCAGCGTAGAAGGAGAGCAGTTCTTC,CASSVEGEQFF
TRBV7-9,14,.,TRBJ1-1,.,TGTGCCAGCAGGATACAGGGAATAACCGGTGAAGCTTTCTTT,CASRIQGITGEAFF
TRBV29-1,14,TRBD2,TRBJ2-1,few,TGCAGCGTAGTTAGCGGGAGTTATTACAATGAGCAGTTCTTC,CSVVSGSYYNEQFF
TRBV7-6,14,.,TRBJ1-1,few,TGTGCCAGCAGCAATCCCACAGGAAACACTGAAGCTTTCTTT,CASSNPTGNTEAFF
TRBV15,14,.,TRBJ2-1,.,TGTGCCACCGACACCTCTGGCGCCTACAATGAGCAGTTCTTC,CATDTSGAYNEQFF
TRBV20-1,11,.,TRBJ2-7,.,TGCAGTCTCCGAGGACCATACGAGCAGTACTTC,CSLRGPYEQYF
TRBV7-9,13,.,TRBJ2-5,few,TGTGCCAGCAGCCGTTCTAGCCTCGAGACCCAGTACTTC,CASSRSSLETQYF
TRBV9,12,.,TRBJ2-7,.,TGTGCCAGCAGCCCCTCCGCGTACGAGCAGTACTTC,CASSPSAYEQYF
TRBV5-1,12,.,TRBJ2-1,.,TGCGCCAGCACGGTGGCGTCAGATGAGCAGTTCTTC,CASTVASDEQFF
TRBV30,13,TRBD1,TRBJ1-5,.,TGTGCCTGGACGGGACAGGGAAATCAGCCCCAGCATTTT,CAWTGQGNQPQHF
TRBV10-3,18,.,TRBJ2-6,.,TGTGCCATCAGTGAGTCGGAGTTATTCGTATCCGGGGCCAACGTCCTGACTTTC,CAISESELFVSGANVLTF
TRBV2,13,.,TRBJ2-5,.,TGTGCCAGCACCCCGGACGGACAAGAGACCCAGTACTTC,CASTPDGQETQYF
TRBV9,14,TRBD2,TRBJ2-5,.,TGTGCCAGCAGCGTACGCGGGAGAGGTGAGACCCAGTACTTC,CASSVRGRGETQYF
TRBV30,14,.,TRBJ2-4,.,TGTGCCTGGAGTGGGGGCCTAGCCAAAAACATTCAGTACTTC,CAWSGGLAKNIQYF
TRBV2,15,TRBD1,TRBJ1-4,few,TGTGCCAGCAGTGGAACAGGGGCGCGGGGTGAAAAACTGTTTTTT,CASSGTGARGEKLFF
TRBV5-4,14,.,TRBJ2-3,.,TGTGCCAGCAGCTTGAAATGGGGCACAGATACGCAGTATTTT,CASSLKWGTDTQYF
TRBV9,16,TRBD2,TRBJ2-7,.,TGTGCCAGCAGCGCCAACCCGACTAGCGGGAGTTACGAGCAGTACTTC,CASSANPTSGSYEQYF
TRBV28,14,TRBD2,TRBJ2-3,.,TGTGCCAGCAGTTCACGGGGGGGTACAGATACGCAGTATTTT,CASSSRGGTDTQYF
TRBV29-1,19,TRBD2,TRBJ2-1,few,TGCAGCGTTGAAGGAGATGGACTAGCGGGAGGCCTAACCTACAATGAGCAGTTCTTC,CSVEGDGLAGGLTYNEQFF